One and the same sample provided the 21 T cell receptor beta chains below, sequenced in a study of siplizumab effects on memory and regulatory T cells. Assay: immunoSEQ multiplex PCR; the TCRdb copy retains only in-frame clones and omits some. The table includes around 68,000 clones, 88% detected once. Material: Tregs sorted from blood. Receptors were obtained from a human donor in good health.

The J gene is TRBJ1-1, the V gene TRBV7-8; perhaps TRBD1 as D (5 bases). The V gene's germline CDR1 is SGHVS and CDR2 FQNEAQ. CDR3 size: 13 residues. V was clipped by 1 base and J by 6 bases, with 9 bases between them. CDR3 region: CASSLGRVAEAFF. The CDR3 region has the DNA TGTGCCAGCAGCTTAGGCAGGGTCGCTGAAGCTTTCTTT.

The CDR3 nucleotides are TGCAGTGCTGACGGGAGATACGAGCAGTACTTC. Protein sequence: CSADGRYEQYF. The chain links TRBV20-1 to TRBJ2-7, with TRBD2 as a possible D gene (6 bases). Germline loops: CDR1 DFQATT, CDR2 SNEGSKA (reference sequence). Trimming took 5 bases from V and 4 from J, leaving 9 bases between them. The length of the CDR3 is 11 residues.

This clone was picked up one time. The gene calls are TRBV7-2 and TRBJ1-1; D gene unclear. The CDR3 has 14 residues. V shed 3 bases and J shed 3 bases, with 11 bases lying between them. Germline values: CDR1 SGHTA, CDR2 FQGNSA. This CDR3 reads CASSLAAQYTEAFF. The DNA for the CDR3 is TGTGCCAGCAGCTTGGCCGCTCAATACACTGAAGCTTTCTTT.

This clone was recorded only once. In DNA form, the CDR3 reads TGCAGCGTTGTTGCGGGACCAGGCAATGAGCAGTTCTTC. It yields the protein CSVVAGPGNEQFF. This chain uses TRBV29-1 with TRBJ2-1; D may be TRBD2 (6 bases). Trimming pared 4 bases from V and 6 bases from J, leaving 13 bases between. Per the germline V gene, CDR1 is SQVTM and CDR2 is ANQGSEA. This CDR3 is built from 13 residues.

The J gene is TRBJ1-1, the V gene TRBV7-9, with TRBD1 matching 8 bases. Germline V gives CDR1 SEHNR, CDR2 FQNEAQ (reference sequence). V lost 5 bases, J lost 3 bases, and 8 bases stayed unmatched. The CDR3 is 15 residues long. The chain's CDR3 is CASSPKMDRDTEAFF. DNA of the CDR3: TGTGCCAGCAGCCCAAAAATGGACAGGGACACTGAAGCTTTCTTT.

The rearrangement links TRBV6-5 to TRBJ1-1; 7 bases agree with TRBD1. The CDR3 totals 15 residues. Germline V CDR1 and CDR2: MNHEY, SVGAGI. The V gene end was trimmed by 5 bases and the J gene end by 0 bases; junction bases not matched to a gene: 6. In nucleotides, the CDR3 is TGTGCCAGCAGTCCCCGACAGGGAATGAACACTGAAGCTTTCTTT. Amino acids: CASSPRQGMNTEAFF.

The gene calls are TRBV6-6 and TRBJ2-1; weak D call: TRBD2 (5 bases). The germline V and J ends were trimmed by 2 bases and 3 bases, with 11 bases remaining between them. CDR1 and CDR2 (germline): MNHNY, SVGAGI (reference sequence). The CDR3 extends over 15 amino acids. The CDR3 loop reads CASSYTSGGYNEQFF. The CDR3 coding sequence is TGTGCCAGCAGTTACACCTCTGGAGGCTACAATGAGCAGTTCTTC.

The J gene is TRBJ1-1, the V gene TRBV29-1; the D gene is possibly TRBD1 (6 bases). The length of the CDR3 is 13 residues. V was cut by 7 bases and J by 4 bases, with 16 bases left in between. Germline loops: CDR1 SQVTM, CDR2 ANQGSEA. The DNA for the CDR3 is TGCAGCGGACACGACAGGTTTGGCACTGAAGCTTTCTTT. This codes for CSGHDRFGTEAFF.

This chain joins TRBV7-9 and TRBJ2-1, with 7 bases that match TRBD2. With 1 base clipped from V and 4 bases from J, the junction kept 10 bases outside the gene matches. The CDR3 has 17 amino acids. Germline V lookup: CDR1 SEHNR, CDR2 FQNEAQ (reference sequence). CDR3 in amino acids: CASSLVVIAGVYNEQFF. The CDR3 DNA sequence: TGTGCCAGCAGCTTAGTTGTAATCGCGGGAGTTTACAATGAGCAGTTCTTC.

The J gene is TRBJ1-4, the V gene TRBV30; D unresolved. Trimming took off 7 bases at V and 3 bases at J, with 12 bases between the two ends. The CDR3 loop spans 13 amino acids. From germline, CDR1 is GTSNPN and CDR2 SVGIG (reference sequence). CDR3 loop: CASSEGPNEKLFF. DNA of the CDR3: TGTGCCTCCAGTGAAGGGCCTAATGAAAAACTGTTTTTT.

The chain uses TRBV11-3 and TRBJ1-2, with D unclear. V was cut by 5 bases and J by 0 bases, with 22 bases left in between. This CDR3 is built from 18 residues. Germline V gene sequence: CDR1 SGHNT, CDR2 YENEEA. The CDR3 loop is CASSPATLTLLANYGYTF. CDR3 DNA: TGTGCCAGCAGCCCTGCCACACTCACCCTCTTAGCTAACTATGGCTACACCTTC.

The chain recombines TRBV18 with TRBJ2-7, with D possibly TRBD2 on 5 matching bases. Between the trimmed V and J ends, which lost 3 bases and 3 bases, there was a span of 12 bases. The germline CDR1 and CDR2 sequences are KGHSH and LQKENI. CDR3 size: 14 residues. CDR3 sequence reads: CASSPLGDLYEQYF. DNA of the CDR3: TGTGCCAGCTCACCTCTGGGAGACCTCTACGAGCAGTACTTC.

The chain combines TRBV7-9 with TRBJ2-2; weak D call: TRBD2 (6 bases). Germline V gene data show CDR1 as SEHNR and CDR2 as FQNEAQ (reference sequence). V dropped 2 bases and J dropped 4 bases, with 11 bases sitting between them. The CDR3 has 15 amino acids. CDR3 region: CASSLTGSSTGELFF. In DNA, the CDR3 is TGTGCCAGCAGCTTAACCGGGAGTAGCACCGGGGAGCTGTTTTTT.

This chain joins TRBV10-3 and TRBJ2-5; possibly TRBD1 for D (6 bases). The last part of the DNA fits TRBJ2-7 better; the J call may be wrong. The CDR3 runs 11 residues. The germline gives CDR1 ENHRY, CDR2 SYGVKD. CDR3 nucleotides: TGTGCCACCACAGGGTCCTACGAGCAGTACTTC. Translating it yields CATTGSYEQYF.

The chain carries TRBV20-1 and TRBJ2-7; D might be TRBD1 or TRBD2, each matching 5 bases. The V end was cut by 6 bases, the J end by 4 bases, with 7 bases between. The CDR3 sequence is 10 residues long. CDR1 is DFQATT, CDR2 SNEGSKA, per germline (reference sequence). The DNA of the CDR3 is TGCAGTGCCGGGACGTACGAGCAGTACTTC. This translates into CSAGTYEQYF.

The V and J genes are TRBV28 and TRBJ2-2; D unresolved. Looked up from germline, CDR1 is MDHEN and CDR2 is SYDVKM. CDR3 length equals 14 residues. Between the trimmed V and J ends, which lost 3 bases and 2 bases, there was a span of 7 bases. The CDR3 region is CASSLSINTGELFF. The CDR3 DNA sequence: TGTGCCAGCAGTTTGTCTATAAACACCGGGGAGCTGTTTTTT.

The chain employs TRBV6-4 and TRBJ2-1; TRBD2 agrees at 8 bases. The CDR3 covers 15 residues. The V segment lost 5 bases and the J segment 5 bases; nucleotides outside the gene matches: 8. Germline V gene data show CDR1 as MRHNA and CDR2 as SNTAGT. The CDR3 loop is CASSLSGIRDNEQFF. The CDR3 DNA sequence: TGTGCCAGCAGTCTTAGCGGGATAAGGGACAATGAGCAGTTCTTC.

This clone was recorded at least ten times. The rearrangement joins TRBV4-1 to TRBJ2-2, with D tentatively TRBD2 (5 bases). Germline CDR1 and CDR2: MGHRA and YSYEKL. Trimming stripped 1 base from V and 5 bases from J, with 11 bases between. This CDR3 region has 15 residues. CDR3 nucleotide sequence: TGCGCCAGCAGCCAAGTCTCCCGGGGAACCGGGGAGCTGTTTTTT. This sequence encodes CASSQVSRGTGELFF.

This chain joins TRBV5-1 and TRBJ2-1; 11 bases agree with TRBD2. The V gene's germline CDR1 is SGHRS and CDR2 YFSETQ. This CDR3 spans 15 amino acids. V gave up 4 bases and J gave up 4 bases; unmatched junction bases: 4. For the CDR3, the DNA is TGCGCCAGCAGCCAGGGACTAGCGGATTACAATGAGCAGTTCTTC. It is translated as CASSQGLADYNEQFF. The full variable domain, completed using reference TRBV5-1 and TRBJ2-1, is KAGVTQTPRYLIKTRGQQVTLSCSPISGHRSVSWYQQTPGQGLQFLFEYFSETQRNKGNFPGRFSGRQFSNSRSEMNVSTLELGDSALYLCASSQGLADYNEQFFGPGTRLTVL.

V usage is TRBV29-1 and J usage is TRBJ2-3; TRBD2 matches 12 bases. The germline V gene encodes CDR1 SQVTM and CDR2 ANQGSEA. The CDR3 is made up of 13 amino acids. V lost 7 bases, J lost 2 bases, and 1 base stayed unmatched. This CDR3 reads CSASGRATDTQYF. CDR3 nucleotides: TGCAGCGCTAGCGGGAGGGCCACAGATACGCAGTATTTT.

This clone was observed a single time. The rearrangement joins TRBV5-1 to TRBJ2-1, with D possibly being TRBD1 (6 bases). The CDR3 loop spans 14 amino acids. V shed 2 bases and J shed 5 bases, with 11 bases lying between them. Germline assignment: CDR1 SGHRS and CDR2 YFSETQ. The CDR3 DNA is TGCGCCAGCAGCTTACTCCCAGGGGACAATGAGCAGTTCTTC. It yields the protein CASSLLPGDNEQFF. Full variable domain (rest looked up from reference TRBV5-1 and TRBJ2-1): KAGVTQTPRYLIKTRGQQVTLSCSPISGHRSVSWYQQTPGQGLQFLFEYFSETQRNKGNFPGRFSGRQFSNSRSEMNVSTLELGDSALYLCASSLLPGDNEQFFGPGTRLTVL.